The clone carrying this TCR beta chain was recorded many times. Its antigen is currently unknown. This entry is derived from a study of identical twins. cDNA molecules carried unique molecular identifiers, and template switching added a universal primer site. TCRdb fed the 5' RACE reads into MiXCR, producing one record per CDR3 protein. The data show 200,000 to 250,000 distinct CDR3 sequences, with 7.5% seen just once and under 6.5% held by the top ten. The CDR3 sequence is 12 residues long. The germline gives CDR1 MGHDK, CDR2 SYGVNS. V lost 2 bases and J 9 bases, leaving 5 bases between the germline ends. Overall study results and limits: With monozygotic twins, out-of-frame TCR alpha sharing exceeded what models estimated. A lower insertion count was a feature of abundant cord blood beta clonotypes, with no such feature in memory repertoires. Zero-insertion analyses might be partly confounded by invariant T cells like MAIT and iNKT.

The same data also contributed to another study, on yellow fever vaccine responses in identical twins.

This sequence was found in a young woman in good health. V and J are TRBV25-1 and TRBJ1-6; D is unclear. Sequencing used CD8+ T cells sorted from blood. The DNA of the CDR3 is TGTGCCAGCAGTGAACTCCTTTCACCCCTCCACTTT. This translates into CASSELLSPLHF.